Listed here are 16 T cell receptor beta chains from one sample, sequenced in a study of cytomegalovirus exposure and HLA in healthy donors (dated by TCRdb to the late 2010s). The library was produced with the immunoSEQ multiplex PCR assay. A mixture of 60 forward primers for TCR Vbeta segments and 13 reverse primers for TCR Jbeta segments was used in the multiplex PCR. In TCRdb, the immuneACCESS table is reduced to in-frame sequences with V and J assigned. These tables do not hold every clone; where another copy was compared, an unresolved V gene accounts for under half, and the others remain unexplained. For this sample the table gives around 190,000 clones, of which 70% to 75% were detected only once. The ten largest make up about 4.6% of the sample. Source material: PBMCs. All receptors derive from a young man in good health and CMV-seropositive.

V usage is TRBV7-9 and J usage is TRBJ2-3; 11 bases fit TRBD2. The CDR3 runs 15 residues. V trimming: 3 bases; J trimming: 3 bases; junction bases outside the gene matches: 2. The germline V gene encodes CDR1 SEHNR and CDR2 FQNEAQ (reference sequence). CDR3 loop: CASSLTSGTTDTQYF. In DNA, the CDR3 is TGTGCCAGCAGCTTGACTAGCGGGACAACAGATACGCAGTATTTT.

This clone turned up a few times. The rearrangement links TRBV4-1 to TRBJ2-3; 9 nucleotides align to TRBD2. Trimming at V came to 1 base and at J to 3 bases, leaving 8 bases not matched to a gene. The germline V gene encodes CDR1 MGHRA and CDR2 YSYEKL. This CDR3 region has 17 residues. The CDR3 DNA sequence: TGCGCCAGCAGCCAAGTAGTTAGCGGGAGTCGGACAGATACGCAGTATTTT. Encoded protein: CASSQVVSGSRTDTQYF.

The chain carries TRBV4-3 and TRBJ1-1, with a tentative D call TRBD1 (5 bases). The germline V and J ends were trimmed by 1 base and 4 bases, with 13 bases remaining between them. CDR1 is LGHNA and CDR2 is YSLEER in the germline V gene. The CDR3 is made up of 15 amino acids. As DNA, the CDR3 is TGCGCCAGCAGCCAAGTTGGGGGGTTGGGCACTGAAGCTTTCTTT. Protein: CASSQVGGLGTEAFF.

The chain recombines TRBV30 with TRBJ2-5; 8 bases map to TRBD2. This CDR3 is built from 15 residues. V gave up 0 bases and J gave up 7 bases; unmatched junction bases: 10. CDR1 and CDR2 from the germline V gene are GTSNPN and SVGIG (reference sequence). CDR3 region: CAWSVFLAGGGTQYF. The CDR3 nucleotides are TGTGCCTGGAGTGTCTTTCTAGCGGGCGGCGGGACCCAGTACTTC. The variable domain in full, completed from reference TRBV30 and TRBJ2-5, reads SQTIHQWPATLVQPVGSPLSLECTVEGTSNPNLYWYRQAAGRGLQLLFYSVGIGQISSEVPQNLSASRPQDRQFILSSKKLLLSDSGFYLCAWSVFLAGGGTQYFGPGTRLLVL.

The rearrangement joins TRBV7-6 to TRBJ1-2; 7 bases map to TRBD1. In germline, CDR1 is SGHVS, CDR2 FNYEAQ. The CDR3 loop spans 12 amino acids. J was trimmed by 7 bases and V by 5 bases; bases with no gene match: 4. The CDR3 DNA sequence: TGTGCCAGCAGCCTAGGACAGGCTGGCTACACCTTC. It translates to CASSLGQAGYTF.

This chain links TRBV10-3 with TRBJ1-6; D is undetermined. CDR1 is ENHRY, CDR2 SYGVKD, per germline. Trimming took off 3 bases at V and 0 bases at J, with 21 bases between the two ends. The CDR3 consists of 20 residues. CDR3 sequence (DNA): TGTGCCATCAGTGACTCGAATCCTCGTGGCGGGAGCTCCTATAATTCACCCCTCCACTTT. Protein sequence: CAISDSNPRGGSSYNSPLHF.

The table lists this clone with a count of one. The CDR3 bases are TGTGCCAGTAGTGGCCAGGGGATAGGGGAGCAGTTCTTC. Its translation is CASSGQGIGEQFF. This sequence joins TRBV19 and TRBJ2-1; a possible D gene is TRBD1 (6 bases). Germline CDR1 LNHDA, CDR2 SQIVND (reference sequence). The CDR3 length is 13 residues. Trimming left V 5 bases short and J 10 bases short, with 15 bases between.

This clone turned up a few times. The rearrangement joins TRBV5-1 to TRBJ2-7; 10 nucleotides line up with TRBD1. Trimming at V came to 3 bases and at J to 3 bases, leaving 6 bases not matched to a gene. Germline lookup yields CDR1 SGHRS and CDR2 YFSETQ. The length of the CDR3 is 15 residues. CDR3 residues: CASSSGTGANYEQYF. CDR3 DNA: TGCGCCAGCAGCTCGGGGACAGGGGCGAACTACGAGCAGTACTTC.

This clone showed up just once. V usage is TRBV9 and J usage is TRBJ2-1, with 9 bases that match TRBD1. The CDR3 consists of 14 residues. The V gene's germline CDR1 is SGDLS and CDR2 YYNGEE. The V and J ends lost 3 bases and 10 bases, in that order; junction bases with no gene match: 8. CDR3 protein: CASSATGGGFEQFF. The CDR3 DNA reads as TGTGCCAGCAGCGCGACAGGGGGAGGGTTCGAGCAGTTCTTC.

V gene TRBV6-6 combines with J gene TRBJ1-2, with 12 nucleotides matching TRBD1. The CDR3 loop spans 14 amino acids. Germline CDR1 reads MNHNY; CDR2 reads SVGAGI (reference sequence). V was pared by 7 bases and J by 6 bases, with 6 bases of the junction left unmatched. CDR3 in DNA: TGTGCCAGCACCCCCGGGACAGGGGGCAATGGCTACACCTTC. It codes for CASTPGTGGNGYTF.

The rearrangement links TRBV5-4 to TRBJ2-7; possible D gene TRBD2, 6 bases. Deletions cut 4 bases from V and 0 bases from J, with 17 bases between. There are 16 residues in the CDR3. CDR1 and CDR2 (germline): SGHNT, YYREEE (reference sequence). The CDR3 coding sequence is TGTGCCAGCAGCGGGGGTGGTGGGAGGAGCTCCTACGAGCAGTACTTC. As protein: CASSGGGGRSSYEQYF.

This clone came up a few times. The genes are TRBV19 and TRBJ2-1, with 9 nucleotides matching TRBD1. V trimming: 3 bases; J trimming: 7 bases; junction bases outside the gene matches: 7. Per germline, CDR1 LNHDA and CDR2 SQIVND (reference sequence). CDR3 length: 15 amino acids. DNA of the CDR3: TGTGCCAGTAGTATTACGGGACAGGGTCAAAATGAGCAGTTCTTC. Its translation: CASSITGQGQNEQFF.

For the CDR3, the DNA is TGTGCCAGCAGTTACTCGTACTCCCCGGATACGCAGTATTTT. It codes for CASSYSYSPDTQYF. The rearrangement joins TRBV6-5 to TRBJ2-3, with D hard to call. Germline CDR1 and CDR2: MNHEY and SVGAGI. Trimming took 0 bases from V and 6 from J, leaving 10 bases between them. CDR3 length: 14 residues.

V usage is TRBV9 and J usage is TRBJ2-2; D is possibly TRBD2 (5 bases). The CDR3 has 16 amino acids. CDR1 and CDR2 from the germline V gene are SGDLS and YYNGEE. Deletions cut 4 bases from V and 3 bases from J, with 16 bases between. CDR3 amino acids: CASSPLGSRDTGELFF. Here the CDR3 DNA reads TGTGCCAGCAGCCCGCTGGGGAGCCGGGACACCGGGGAGCTGTTTTTT. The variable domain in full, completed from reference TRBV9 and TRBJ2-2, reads DSGVTQTPKHLITATGQRVTLRCSPRSGDLSVYWYQQSLDQGLQFLIQYYNGEERAKGNILERFSAQQFPDLHSELNLSSLELGDSALYFCASSPLGSRDTGELFFGEGSRLTVL.

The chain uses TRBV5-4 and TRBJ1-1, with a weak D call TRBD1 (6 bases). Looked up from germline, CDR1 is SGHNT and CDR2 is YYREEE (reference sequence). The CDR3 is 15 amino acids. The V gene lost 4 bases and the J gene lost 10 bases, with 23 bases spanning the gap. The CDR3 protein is CASSEYGPDRSGAFF. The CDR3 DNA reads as TGTGCCAGCAGCGAATACGGACCGGACAGAAGTGGAGCTTTCTTT.

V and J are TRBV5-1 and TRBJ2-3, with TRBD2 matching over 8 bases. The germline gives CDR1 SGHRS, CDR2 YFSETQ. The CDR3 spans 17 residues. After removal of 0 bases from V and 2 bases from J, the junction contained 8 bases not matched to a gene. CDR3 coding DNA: TGCGCCAGCAGCTTGGAGGGAATTAGCGGGGTCACAGATACGCAGTATTTT. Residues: CASSLEGISGVTDTQYF.